This paragraph covers one T cell receptor beta chain sequence. Its cognate antigen is unknown. Primers for the PCR totalled 60 Vbeta and 13 Jbeta. Data came from immunoSEQ multiplex PCR; TCRdb stores just in-frame clones and leaves some out. The table lists fewer than 350,000 clones, around 90% of them singletons, with approximately 2.4% in the top ten. This CDR3 comprises 12 residues. This record belongs to a study of cytomegalovirus exposure and HLA in healthy donors. On the study more broadly: Sequencing of about 179 million T cells in an earlier analysis found around 120 million unique TCR beta sequences.

Findings and caveats of the study: It was only CMV serostatus that was available as immune exposure information. A missense DCLRE1C variant was associated with V- and J-gene trimming of TCR beta chains in a later analysis, and an independent cohort replicated the association. More clonal expansion characterized HLA-associated TCR beta chains than equally common others in a later analysis.

The rearrangement uses TRBV21-1 and TRBJ1-1. TRBV21-1 is a known pseudogene. Sequenced material: PBMCs. This TCR was sampled from a woman aged 18-35 years in good health and CMV-seronegative. The CDR3 sequence: CATRGEDNEAFF. The CDR3 nucleotides are TGTGCCACCCGGGGGGAGGATAATGAAGCTTTCTTT.